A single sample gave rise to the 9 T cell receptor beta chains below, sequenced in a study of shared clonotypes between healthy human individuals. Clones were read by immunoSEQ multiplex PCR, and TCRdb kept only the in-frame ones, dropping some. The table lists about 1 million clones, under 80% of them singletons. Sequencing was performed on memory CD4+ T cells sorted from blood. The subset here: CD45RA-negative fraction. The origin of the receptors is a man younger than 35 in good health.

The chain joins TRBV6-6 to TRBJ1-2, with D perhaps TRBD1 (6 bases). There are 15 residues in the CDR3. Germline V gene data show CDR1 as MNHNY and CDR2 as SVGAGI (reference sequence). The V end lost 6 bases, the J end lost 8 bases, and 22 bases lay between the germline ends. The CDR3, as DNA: TGTGCCAGCAGATTGGGGGGGCAGGGAGAAGGCGGCTACACCTTC. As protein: CASRLGGQGEGGYTF.

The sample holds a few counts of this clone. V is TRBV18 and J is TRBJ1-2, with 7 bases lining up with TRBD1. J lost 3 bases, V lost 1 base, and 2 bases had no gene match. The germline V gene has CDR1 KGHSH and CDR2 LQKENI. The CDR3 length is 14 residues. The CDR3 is CASSPLTGDYGYTF. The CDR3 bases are TGTGCCAGCTCACCACTAACAGGGGACTATGGCTACACCTTC.

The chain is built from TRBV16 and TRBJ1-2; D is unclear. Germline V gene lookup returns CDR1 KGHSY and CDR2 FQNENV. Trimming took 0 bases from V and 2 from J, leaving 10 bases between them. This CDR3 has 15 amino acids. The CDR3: CASSQSPMDNYGYTF. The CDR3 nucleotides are TGTGCCAGCAGCCAATCGCCCATGGACAACTATGGCTACACCTTC. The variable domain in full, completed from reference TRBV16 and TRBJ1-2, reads GEEVAQTPKHLVRGEGQKAKLYCAPIKGHSYVFWYQQVLKNEFKFLISFQNENVFDETGMPKERFSAKCLPNSPCSLEIQATKLEDSAVYFCASSQSPMDNYGYTFGSGTRLTVV.

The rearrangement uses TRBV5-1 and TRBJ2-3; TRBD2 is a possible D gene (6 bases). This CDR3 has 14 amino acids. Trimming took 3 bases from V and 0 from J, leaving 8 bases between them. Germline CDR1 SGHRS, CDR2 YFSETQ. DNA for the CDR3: TGCGCCAGCAGCTCGGGGGAAAGCACAGATACGCAGTATTTT. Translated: CASSSGESTDTQYF. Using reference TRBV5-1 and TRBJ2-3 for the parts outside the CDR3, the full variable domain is KAGVTQTPRYLIKTRGQQVTLSCSPISGHRSVSWYQQTPGQGLQFLFEYFSETQRNKGNFPGRFSGRQFSNSRSEMNVSTLELGDSALYLCASSSGESTDTQYFGPGTRLTVL.

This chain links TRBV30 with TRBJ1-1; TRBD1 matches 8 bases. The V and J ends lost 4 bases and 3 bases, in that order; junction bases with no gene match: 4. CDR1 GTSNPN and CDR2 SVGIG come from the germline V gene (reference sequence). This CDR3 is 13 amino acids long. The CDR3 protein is CAWKDRVYTEAFF. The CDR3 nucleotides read TGTGCCTGGAAGGACAGGGTATACACTGAAGCTTTCTTT.

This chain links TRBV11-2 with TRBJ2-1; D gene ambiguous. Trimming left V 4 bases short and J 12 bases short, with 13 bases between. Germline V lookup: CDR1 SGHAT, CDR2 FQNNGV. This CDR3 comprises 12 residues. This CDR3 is CASSSWTRAQFF. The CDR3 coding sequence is TGTGCCAGCAGCTCCTGGACCCGAGCGCAGTTCTTC.

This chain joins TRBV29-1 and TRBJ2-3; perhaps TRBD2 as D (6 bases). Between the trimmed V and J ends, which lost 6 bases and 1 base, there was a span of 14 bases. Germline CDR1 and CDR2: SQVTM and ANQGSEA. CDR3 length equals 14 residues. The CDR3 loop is CSVVGGSGTDTQYF. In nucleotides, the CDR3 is TGCAGCGTGGTCGGGGGTTCAGGCACAGATACGCAGTATTTT.

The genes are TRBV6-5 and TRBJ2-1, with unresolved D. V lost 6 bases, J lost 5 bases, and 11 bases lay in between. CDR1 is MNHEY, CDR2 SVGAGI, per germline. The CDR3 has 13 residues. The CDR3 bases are TGTGCCAGCAGAAACCCAGGAAACAATGAGCAGTTCTTC. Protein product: CASRNPGNNEQFF.

The CDR3 here is CASSSNLQGVFNYGYTF. CDR3 sequence (DNA): TGTGCCAGCAGCTCAAACTTACAGGGGGTATTCAACTATGGCTACACCTTC. The chain employs TRBV11-2 and TRBJ1-2, with TRBD1 matching 8 bases. CDR1 is SGHAT, CDR2 FQNNGV, per germline. V lost 4 bases and J lost 2; bases outside the gene matches: 12. CDR3 length: 17 residues.